The next 26 T cell receptor beta chains were all read from a single sample in a study of T cells after yellow fever vaccination. TCRdb recomputed calls from the 5' RACE reads with MiXCR, one row per CDR3 protein. The sample holds around 340,000 distinct CDR3 sequences, approximately 12% seen once. The specimen comprised CD4+ T cells sorted from PBMCs, sampled 15 days after the yellow fever booster vaccination. The receptors were gathered from a man aged 18-30 years who received the YFV17D yellow fever vaccine.

The chain carries TRBV7-6 and TRBJ2-6; possible D gene TRBD2, 5 bases. V was clipped by 1 base and J by 0 bases, with 13 bases between them. Germline V gene sequence: CDR1 SGHVS, CDR2 FNYEAQ. The CDR3 totals 18 residues. The CDR3 region is CASSLVSATHSGANVLTF. CDR3 bases: TGTGCCAGCAGCTTAGTTAGCGCCACACACTCTGGGGCCAACGTCCTGACTTTC.

V gene TRBV7-9 combines with J gene TRBJ2-7, with D tentatively TRBD1 (6 bases). V shed 0 bases and J shed 2 bases, with 8 bases lying between them. There are 14 residues in the CDR3. Germline V lookup: CDR1 SEHNR, CDR2 FQNEAQ (reference sequence). The CDR3 protein is CASSLAGQPYEQYV. CDR3 in DNA: TGTGCCAGCAGCTTAGCCGGACAGCCCTACGAGCAGTACGTC.

The genes are TRBV11-2 and TRBJ2-2; D gene ambiguous. The CDR3 extends over 12 amino acids. Trimming cost V 8 bases and J 3 bases, with 7 bases left between them. Germline V gene sequence: CDR1 SGHAT, CDR2 FQNNGV. The CDR3 spells CASCPYTGELFF. The CDR3 DNA reads TGTGCCAGCTGTCCTTACACCGGGGAGCTGTTTTTT.

V is TRBV10-3 and J is TRBJ1-5; D gene ambiguous. This CDR3 has 13 residues. CDR1 is ENHRY, CDR2 SYGVKD, per germline. The V and J ends lost 7 bases and 7 bases respectively, with 14 bases between them. For the CDR3, the DNA is TGTGCCATCAACGATAATGAAAGGCAGCCCCAGCATTTT. Translating it yields CAINDNERQPQHF.

In this sample, this clonotype turned up a few times. The V and J genes are TRBV27 and TRBJ1-2, with a tentative D call TRBD1 (6 bases). Trimming stripped 3 bases from V and 8 bases from J, with 13 bases between. Germline V CDR1 and CDR2: MNHEY, SMNVEV (reference sequence). This CDR3 contains 13 residues. The chain's CDR3 is CASSFTRGSGYTF. For the CDR3, the DNA is TGTGCCAGCAGTTTCACAAGGGGGTCGGGCTACACCTTC.

At least ten counts were recorded for this clonotype. V and J are TRBV29-1 and TRBJ2-5; 8 positions agree with TRBD2. The germline V gene has CDR1 SQVTM and CDR2 ANQGSEA. This CDR3 is 16 amino acids long. The V gene end was trimmed by 7 bases and the J gene end by 3 bases; junction bases not matched to a gene: 16. The CDR3 here is CSASLRSGGYKETQYF. The CDR3 nucleotides are TGCAGCGCATCACTGCGAAGCGGGGGATATAAAGAGACCCAGTACTTC. The full variable domain, in which reference TRBV29-1 and TRBJ2-5 provide the parts outside the CDR3, is SAVISQKPSRDICQRGTSLTIQCQVDSQVTMMFWYRQQPGQSLTLIATANQGSEATYESGFVIDKFPISRPNLTFSTLTVSNMSPEDSSIYLCSASLRSGGYKETQYFGPGTRLLVL.

This clonotype was seen a handful of times. This rearrangement joins TRBV7-2 to TRBJ2-1, with TRBD2 as a possible D gene (5 bases). CDR1 and CDR2 (germline): SGHTA, FQGNSA. Trimming pared 1 base from V and 5 bases from J, leaving 12 bases between. The CDR3 contains 15 residues. CDR3 in DNA: TGTGCCAGCAGCTTAGATCCTAGCCCCCACAATGAGCAGTTCTTC. Amino acid sequence: CASSLDPSPHNEQFF.

The chain couples TRBV29-1 to TRBJ2-5; 11 bases map to TRBD1. The V gene's germline CDR1 is SQVTM and CDR2 ANQGSEA. The length of the CDR3 is 13 residues. With 3 bases clipped from V and 6 bases from J, the junction kept 3 bases outside the gene matches. CDR3 DNA: TGCAGCGTTGAGGGACAGGGGGTGAAGACCCAGTACTTC. Translation: CSVEGQGVKTQYF. The full variable domain, completed using reference TRBV29-1 and TRBJ2-5, is SAVISQKPSRDICQRGTSLTIQCQVDSQVTMMFWYRQQPGQSLTLIATANQGSEATYESGFVIDKFPISRPNLTFSTLTVSNMSPEDSSIYLCSVEGQGVKTQYFGPGTRLLVL.

This chain uses TRBV5-6 with TRBJ1-2; possible D gene TRBD1, 5 bases. Germline V lookup: CDR1 SGHDT, CDR2 YYEEEE. The CDR3 has 12 residues. The germline V and J ends were trimmed by 3 bases and 8 bases, with 11 bases remaining between them. For the CDR3, the DNA is TGTGCCAGCAGCTGGAGTAGGACAGGCTACACCTTC. Residues: CASSWSRTGYTF.

This clonotype has a count of ten or more. This chain connects TRBV6-4 to TRBJ2-1; D is unclear. Germline lookup yields CDR1 MRHNA and CDR2 SNTAGT. The CDR3 is made up of 14 amino acids. V was shortened by 6 bases and J by 6 bases, with 15 bases between the two germline ends. The CDR3 DNA follows: TGTGCCAGCAGAGATGAATACCCCATCAATGAGCAGTTCTTC. It codes for CASRDEYPINEQFF.

The chain employs TRBV29-1 and TRBJ1-1; tentatively, D is TRBD1 (5 bases). Trimming shortened V by 6 bases and J by 2 bases, and 13 bases separated the two germline ends. Germline-derived CDR1 and CDR2 are SQVTM and ANQGSEA. The CDR3 length is 13 residues. The CDR3 protein is CSVGGVSNTEAFF. CDR3 coding DNA: TGCAGCGTAGGAGGGGTGAGCAACACTGAAGCTTTCTTT.

V gene TRBV7-9 combines with J gene TRBJ2-7; D is perhaps TRBD2 (5 bases). The germline CDR1 and CDR2 sequences are SEHNR and FQNEAQ (reference sequence). This CDR3 is 13 amino acids long. Trimming shortened V by 3 bases and J by 2 bases, and 8 bases separated the two germline ends. CDR3 sequence reads: CASSFGNTYEQYV. Here the CDR3 DNA reads TGTGCCAGCAGCTTCGGGAATACCTACGAGCAGTACGTC.

Ten or more counts support this clonotype. J is TRBJ2-1 and V is TRBV7-2, with 9 bases that match TRBD1. Looked up from germline, CDR1 is SGHTA and CDR2 is FQGNSA. V gave up 3 bases and J gave up 8 bases; unmatched junction bases: 2. This CDR3 spans 13 amino acids. CDR3 nucleotides: TGTGCCAGCAGCTTTGACAGGGGGGATGAGCAGTTCTTC. Translating it yields CASSFDRGDEQFF.

The chain recombines TRBV29-1 with TRBJ2-7, with D uncertain. CDR1 SQVTM and CDR2 ANQGSEA come from the germline V gene. This CDR3 spans 12 amino acids. Trimming shortened V by 3 bases and J by 3 bases, and 9 bases separated the two germline ends. The CDR3 DNA reads TGCAGCGTTGAGGGCAGTAACTACGAGCAGTACTTC. It is translated as CSVEGSNYEQYF.

The genes are TRBV7-2 and TRBJ1-6; D is possibly TRBD1 (5 bases). With 5 bases removed from V and 10 bases from J, the gap between germline ends came to 21 bases. Germline lookup yields CDR1 SGHTA and CDR2 FQGNSA. CDR3 length equals 16 residues. The CDR3 DNA follows: TGTGCCAGCAGCCCGCGGGACCTCGATATGGGGTCACCCCTCCACTTT. Its protein is CASSPRDLDMGSPLHF.

Only a few counts were recorded for this clonotype. The V gene is TRBV7-9, the J gene TRBJ1-1, with 8 bases aligning to TRBD1. Germline V gene data show CDR1 as SEHNR and CDR2 as FQNEAQ (reference sequence). With 6 bases clipped from V and 4 bases from J, the junction kept 4 bases outside the gene matches. The CDR3 loop spans 13 amino acids. The CDR3 here is CASRDRVRTEAFF. CDR3 sequence (DNA): TGTGCCAGCAGGGACAGGGTTCGCACTGAAGCTTTCTTT.

The chain links TRBV7-2 to TRBJ1-2, with 7 nucleotides matching TRBD1. The junction had 9 bases not matched to a gene; V was cut back by 7 bases and J by 7 bases. The CDR3 is 13 residues long. Germline CDR1 SGHTA, CDR2 FQGNSA. CDR3 in amino acids: CASTRGGWSGYTF. The CDR3 bases are TGTGCCAGCACCAGGGGGGGGTGGAGTGGCTACACCTTC.

The chain has TRBV6-5 and TRBJ2-3, with D uncertain. This CDR3 contains 15 residues. Germline V gene sequence: CDR1 MNHEY, CDR2 SVGAGI. V lost 2 bases and J lost 4, with 13 bases in between. This CDR3 is CASSYAPNSADTQYF. CDR3 bases: TGTGCCAGCAGTTACGCCCCAAATTCCGCAGATACGCAGTATTTT.

This clonotype has just a few counts. The chain links TRBV5-1 to TRBJ2-3; tentatively, D is TRBD2 (5 bases). CDR1 is SGHRS and CDR2 is YFSETQ in the germline V gene. Trimming removed 5 bases at V and 3 bases at J, with 13 bases between. CDR3 length equals 14 residues. For the CDR3, the DNA is TGCGCCAGCAGGGTACGAGGGCCAACAGATACGCAGTATTTT. Protein: CASRVRGPTDTQYF.

This clonotype has just a few counts. The J gene is TRBJ1-1, the V gene TRBV18, with 9 bases that match TRBD1. This CDR3 is built from 13 residues. After removal of 5 bases from V and 5 bases from J, the junction contained 3 bases not matched to a gene. Germline V gene lookup returns CDR1 KGHSH and CDR2 LQKENI. CDR3 in amino acids: CASSTGGYTEAFF. CDR3 nucleotides: TGTGCCAGCTCAACAGGGGGCTATACTGAAGCTTTCTTT.

This clonotype was recorded a few times. This chain joins TRBV4-1 and TRBJ2-7; TRBD1 agrees at 7 bases. The CDR3 is 15 amino acids. The J segment lost 2 bases and the V segment lost 4 bases, leaving 8 bases of the junction unmatched. Germline loops: CDR1 MGHRA, CDR2 YSYEKL. CDR3 loop: CASSPDNRGPYEQYF. The CDR3 DNA sequence: TGCGCCAGCAGCCCAGACAACAGGGGACCCTACGAGCAGTACTTC.

The chain recombines TRBV10-3 with TRBJ1-4; tentatively, D is TRBD1 (5 bases). Trimming took off 3 bases at V and 7 bases at J, with 15 bases between the two ends. The CDR3 covers 15 residues. Per germline, CDR1 ENHRY and CDR2 SYGVKD. CDR3: CAISDFGRASEKLFF. DNA of the CDR3: TGTGCCATCAGTGATTTCGGCAGGGCGAGTGAAAAACTGTTTTTT.

Only a few counts were recorded for this clonotype. This chain joins TRBV7-6 and TRBJ2-1, with 12 nucleotides matching TRBD2. Looked up from germline, CDR1 is SGHVS and CDR2 is FNYEAQ. This CDR3 is built from 14 residues. The trim removed 8 bases at V and 8 bases at J, leaving 7 bases unmatched. The chain's CDR3 is CASLPGLAGDEQFF. As DNA, the CDR3 is TGTGCCAGCCTACCGGGACTAGCGGGCGATGAGCAGTTCTTC.

This chain links TRBV5-4 with TRBJ1-2, with D unresolved. This CDR3 has 13 amino acids. Germline assignment: CDR1 SGHNT and CDR2 YYREEE (reference sequence). Trimming removed 2 bases at V and 10 bases at J, with 15 bases between. This CDR3 is CASSLGILGFYTF. In DNA form, the CDR3 reads TGTGCCAGCAGCTTAGGTATCCTGGGGTTCTACACCTTC.

The sample holds a few counts of this clonotype. This chain joins TRBV4-3 and TRBJ2-1; the match to TRBD2 covers 10 bases. CDR1 and CDR2 (germline): LGHNA, YSLEER. This CDR3 is 16 amino acids long. Trimming removed 4 bases from V and 3 bases from J; junction bases left unmatched: 6. For the CDR3, the DNA is TGCGCCAGCAGCCCCCGGACTAGCGGTCTCTACAATGAGCAGTTCTTC. Its protein is CASSPRTSGLYNEQFF.

The V and J genes are TRBV4-1 and TRBJ1-4; 8 bases match TRBD1. This CDR3 has 16 amino acids. Germline loops: CDR1 MGHRA, CDR2 YSYEKL. With 2 bases clipped from V and 9 bases from J, the junction kept 11 bases outside the gene matches. The CDR3 spells CASSQLGSGQGKKLFF. In DNA form, the CDR3 reads TGCGCCAGCAGCCAATTAGGTTCCGGACAGGGAAAAAAACTGTTTTTT.